This TCR beta chain was identified during a study of cytomegalovirus exposure and HLA in healthy donors (TCRdb year 2017). Concerning the study at large: An earlier analysis of 587 of the donors reported roughly 300 Gb of sequence data and 117 million unique TCR beta sequences obtained from around 190 million T cells. All discovery cohort repertoires had been generated using a single sequencing platform. On average, around 240,000 unique TCR beta nucleotide sequences were sequenced per donor among 350 to 400 genotyped donors of the cohort, with roughly 19% of those sequences being non-productive. The study aimed to test whether cataloging public T cell receptors could reveal signatures of past pathogen exposure. Roughly 300 gigabases of sequencing data and around 85 million unique TCR sequences made up an early release that covered 500 to 650 HLA-typed donors. Typing coverage differed by locus: A, B, C, DRB1 and DQB1 were typed in about 620-640 donors, DQA1 in 500 to 550, DPA1 in 606, and DPB1 in just under 480. A later analysis re-examined previously published TCR beta repertoires from around 670 donors and added high-resolution HLA genotyping to investigate patterns of TCR occurrence. The genetic ancestry cluster associated with self-reported Caucasian donors included 65% to 90% of the roughly 380 genotyped donors. Rather than drawing on any new phenotypic data, the later analysis identified candidate immune exposures from TCR beta sequences and the way those sequences occurred across donors. A separate validation cohort of 90 to 150 different subjects was used in addition to the approximately 640-subject first cohort. In a later genetic analysis, genome-wide SNP genotypes for about 55% of the roughly 670 donors were used, and that subset was treated as a discovery cohort. Roughly five DR-DQ haplotypes were treated as single units for association and clustering because of strong linkage in the cohort. The study combined high-throughput TCR immunosequencing, statistical association of individual TCRs with disease status, and machine learning to predict cytomegalovirus infection status. HLA typing covered class I and class II loci at four-digit resolution. An earlier analysis of several hundred of the donors applied high-throughput TCR beta sequencing to assess whether each TCR beta V gene segment acted as functional or pseudogenic. The study profiled the T cell repertoires of around 700 subjects by immunosequencing and related them to cytomegalovirus serostatus. Donor age, sex, ethnicity and CMV serostatus were compiled alongside the repertoire data.

To note about this clone: The antigen it recognizes is unknown. No qualities accompany the bases; no much larger clone lies one base away.

General conclusions and limits of the study: V-gene and J-gene trimming of TCR beta chains was associated with a missense DCLRE1C variant in a later genetic analysis, and the association was replicated in an independent cohort. Three of the identified cytomegalovirus-associated TCR beta chains were confirmed in vitro to be specific for cytomegalovirus antigens. The earlier analysis of 450 to 700 of the donors excluded approximately 15 rarely observed V segments, including chromosome 9 orphons, because counts were too low. Only TCR beta chains were sequenced in this cohort, and the absence of alpha or paired-chain data limited detectable features. Immune exposure information for the cohort was limited to CMV serostatus. Cytomegalovirus status was reported to be diagnosed by the classifier with high specificity and sensitivity in both the original and validation cohorts. Some IMGT-functional V segments, including TRBV6-2 and TRBV6-3, could not be distinguished by the 87-base-pair reads and were therefore excluded. Compared with equally common non-associated chains, HLA-associated TCR beta chains in a later analysis were more clonally expanded and had lower generation probabilities. An earlier analysis of approximately 540 of the donors showed that most TCR beta V segments appeared in productive rearrangements either about 90% or about 30% of the time, which broadly matched IMGT annotations. Strong co-occurrence of HLA alleles, especially DR and DQ, made assigning TCR associations to individual alleles difficult. The authors suggested that the approach could potentially be generalized to other disease states and immunological phenotypes. Linkage disequilibrium might explain the correlated functional status among segregating V segments, but an unknown experimental factor could not be ruled out. A later analysis reported that several top co-occurrence clusters appeared linked to parvovirus B19, influenza, CMV and Epstein-Barr virus. Specific HLA alleles were associated with roughly 16,000 TCR beta sequences at a false discovery rate of 0.05 in a later analysis. A group of highly shared sequence variants was considered likely to be a technical artifact of the sequencing pipeline. According to a later analysis, most CMV-associated TCR beta chains appeared to be HLA-restricted, and the HLA associations seemed to be driven largely by CMV exposure. Most TCR sequences were observed very rarely across donors, whereas some public TCRs were present in many individuals. In a later analysis, the rate of TCR association differed among HLA loci, with DRB1 alleles having the most associated TCRs and HLA-C alleles having the fewest. A further reported finding was that TCR beta sequences accurately predicted the HLA-A and HLA-B alleles for most subjects in the first cohort. A total of about 180 TCR beta chains were listed by the study as associated with cytomegalovirus. HLA typing was unavailable for some donors at each locus, so association tests used only the typed subset. According to a later genetic analysis, donors in an Asian-associated ancestry cluster had fewer N-insertions in productive TCRs than the approximately 650-donor mean. Presence/absence analyses assumed roughly uniform sequencing depth across donors, an assumption that may not hold.

Libraries were prepared through the immunoSEQ multiplex PCR assay. For the multiplex PCR, a mixture combining 60 forward primers for TCR Vbeta segments and 13 reverse primers for TCR Jbeta segments was used. The CDR3 region of rearranged TCR beta genes was amplified from genomic DNA by a multiplex PCR assay. The amplified TCR beta libraries were sequenced on the Illumina HiSeq System as 87-base-pair reads. The paper's processing steps were these. A later analysis tallied some 79 million unique TCR beta chains across the 666 repertoires, and around 10 million of those chains were shared by two or more donors. Raw reads were error-corrected and collapsed into unique sequences with a nearest-neighbor algorithm that merged closely related sequences to remove PCR and sequencing errors. V, D and J gene segments were assigned by aligning CDR3 sequences to IMGT reference sequences. For a sequence to be retained, a match of at least six nucleotides was required to both a V gene segment and a J gene segment. Rearrangements were classified as productive when the CDR3 lacked stop codons and remained in frame with V and J, and all other rearrangements were classified as non-productive. CDR3 was defined according to IMGT convention as the region running from the second conserved V-encoded cysteine to the conserved J-encoded phenylalanine. In an earlier analysis of around 540 of the donors, sequences lacking an unambiguous match to a single V gene segment were excluded. In an earlier analysis of roughly 600 of the donors, a V segment was called functional when productive rearrangements were above 56.7%, and segregating when the standard deviation between donors exceeded 5%. A statistical classification framework was developed to diagnose cytomegalovirus status using the catalog of TCR beta chain sequences. V and J gene assignment, in a later analysis, came from comparing TCR nucleotide sequences with IMGT/GENE-DB human TR gene sequences. In a later analysis, CDR3 sequences and most-parsimonious VDJ recombination scenarios were assigned using the TCRdist pipeline. A later analysis defined each TCR beta chain by its CDR3 amino acid sequence plus V-gene family, and excluded reads lacking a unique V-gene family. In a later analysis, 500 to 700 highly shared, low-generation-probability nucleotide sequences were removed to address suspected cross-contamination and a sequencing artifact. For each public chain, a later analysis derived a clonal expansion index from normalized ranks of inferred template counts within each repertoire. A later analysis computed generation probabilities with a VDJ recombination model fitted to out-of-frame rearrangements, and checked the results against IGoR. In a later analysis, TCR-TCR, TCR-HLA and TCR-CMV co-occurrence was scored with hypergeometric tests, and a repertoire-size bias correction was applied to TCR pairs. To estimate false discovery rates, a later analysis permuted the HLA or CMV assignments 20 times. In a later analysis, co-occurring TCRs were grouped using DBSCAN, with TCRdist sequence similarity added in when clustering inside HLA-allele-positive subsets. Co-occurrence clustering excluded repertoires with fewer than 30,000 or more than 120,000 public chains, plus five with anomalous nucleotide sharing. This immuneACCESS table, as held by TCRdb, lists in-frame sequences with V and J called but not all clones. Of the missing ones, under half trace to an unresolved V gene in checked studies; the others have no known cause. Clonal size and the V and J genes are those of that table, whereas D and trimming came from the DNA. The sample table holds fewer than 90,000 clones, of which about 76% were seen once. In total, the top ten clones hold about 15% of the sample.

The CDR3 holds 12 amino acids from the cysteine to the phenylalanine. The CDR3 DNA has 36 bases and is translated from base 1. From the germline V gene, CDR1 is SQVTM and CDR2 is ANQGSEA. The trim is 2 bases for V and 3 bases for J, with a gap of 7 bases between the germline ends. In total, about 650 healthy bone marrow donors made up the cohort. Cohort members were all nominally healthy when sampled, although unrecorded immune exposures were likely present. The donor was CMV seropositive and was included in the group of 270 or so seropositive cohort members. A peripheral blood sample was collected from each donor, and TCR beta sequencing was performed on peripheral blood mononuclear cells. Genomic DNA extraction from the blood cell samples was performed with the Qiagen DNeasy Blood Extraction Kit.

This clonotype originated in a woman aged 35 to 49 in good health and CMV-seropositive. Source material: PBMCs. The chain is encoded by TRBV29-1 joined to TRBJ1-2; the D gene cannot be named for sure. The DNA reads TGCAGCGTTGAAATTCAGGACTATGGCTACACCTTC. It encodes CSVEIQDYGYTF.